This TCR beta chain came from a study of CD8 T cells in Susac syndrome. Deletions cut 6 bases from V and 9 bases from J, with 18 bases between. The germline CDR1 and CDR2 sequences are DFQATT and SNEGSKA (reference sequence). The CDR3 covers 13 residues. Reverse transcription of about 0.45 to 1 ug RNA was performed with random hexamers. Multiplex PCR with immunoSEQ amplified the TCR beta CDR3 across 54 Vbeta and 13 Jbeta. MiXCR, applied by TCRdb to the immunoSEQ multiplex PCR reads, yields one record per CDR3 protein. The table includes some 170,000 distinct CDR3 sequences, about 94% detected once. TEMRA cells underwent FACS enrichment and CD8+ and CD4+ T cells underwent negative isolation.

The rearrangement joins TRBV20-1 to TRBJ2-1; tentatively, D is TRBD1 (6 bases). The sequenced sample was CD4+ T cells from PBMCs. The clonotype was recovered from a human donor in good health. The CDR3 DNA follows: TGCAGTGCCCATTCACAGGGTTATGGTGAGCAGTTCTTC. Translated, it gives CSAHSQGYGEQFF.